This T cell receptor beta chain originates from a study of blood T cells in healthy people across ages. Broader study findings: More naive CD4+ cells and higher diversity were found in long-lived than in aged donors.

The V segment lost 6 bases and the J segment 6 bases; nucleotides outside the gene matches: 5. The CDR3 is 15 residues long. Germline lookup yields CDR1 MDHEN and CDR2 SYDVKM. Regarding this clonotype: Its antigen is unknown.

Samples had at least 7 million PBMCs isolated from them. Next came a second PCR, run for about 6 to 12 cycles, which used a sample-barcoded 5' primer along with a J-beta primer mix. TCRdb reprocessed the 5' RACE reads with MiXCR, giving one entry per CDR3 protein. The sample holds about 670,000 distinct CDR3 sequences, about 51% seen once. Sequenced input: blood. The receptor was isolated from a woman of 80 years or more in good health. J is TRBJ2-2 and V is TRBV28; 12 bases match TRBD2. The CDR3 loop reads CASSGLAGFSGELFF. DNA for the CDR3: TGTGCCAGCAGCGGACTAGCGGGATTCTCCGGGGAGCTGTTTTTT.